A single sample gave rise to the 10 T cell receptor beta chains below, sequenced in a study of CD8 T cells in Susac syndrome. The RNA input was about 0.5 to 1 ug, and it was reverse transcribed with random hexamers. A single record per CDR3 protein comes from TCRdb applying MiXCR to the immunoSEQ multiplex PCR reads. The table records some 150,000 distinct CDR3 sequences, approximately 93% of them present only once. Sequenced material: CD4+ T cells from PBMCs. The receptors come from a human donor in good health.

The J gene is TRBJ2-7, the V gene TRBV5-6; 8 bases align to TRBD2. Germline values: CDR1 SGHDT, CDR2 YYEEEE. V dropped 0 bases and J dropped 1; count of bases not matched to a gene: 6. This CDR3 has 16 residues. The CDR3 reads CASSLDPGGVSYEQYF. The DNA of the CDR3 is TGTGCCAGCAGCTTGGATCCGGGAGGGGTTTCCTACGAGCAGTACTTC.

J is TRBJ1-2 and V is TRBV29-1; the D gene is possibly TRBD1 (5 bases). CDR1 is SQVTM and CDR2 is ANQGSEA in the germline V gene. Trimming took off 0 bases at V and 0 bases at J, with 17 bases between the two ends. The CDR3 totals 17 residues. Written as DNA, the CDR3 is TGCAGCGTTGAAGAGAACGTACGGGACGTGTCTAACTATGGCTACACCTTC. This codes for CSVEENVRDVSNYGYTF.

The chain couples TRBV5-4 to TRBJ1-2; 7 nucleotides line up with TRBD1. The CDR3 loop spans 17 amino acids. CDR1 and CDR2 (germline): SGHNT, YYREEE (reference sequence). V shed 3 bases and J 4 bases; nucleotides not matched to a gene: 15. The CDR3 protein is CASSSELTGRESYGYTF. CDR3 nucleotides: TGTGCCAGCAGCTCGGAACTGACAGGGAGGGAGAGCTATGGCTACACCTTC.

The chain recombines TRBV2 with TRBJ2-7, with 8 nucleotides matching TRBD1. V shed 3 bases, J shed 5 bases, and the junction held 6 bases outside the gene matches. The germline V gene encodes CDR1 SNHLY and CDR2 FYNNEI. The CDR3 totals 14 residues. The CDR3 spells CASSEGRGLNEQYF. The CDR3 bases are TGTGCCAGCAGTGAGGGCAGGGGGCTAAACGAGCAGTACTTC.

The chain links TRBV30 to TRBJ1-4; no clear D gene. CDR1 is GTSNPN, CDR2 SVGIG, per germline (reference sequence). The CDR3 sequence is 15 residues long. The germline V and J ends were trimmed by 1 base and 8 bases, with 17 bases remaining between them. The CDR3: CAWSEMVGLEEKLFF. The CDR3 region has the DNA TGTGCCTGGAGTGAAATGGTAGGACTGGAGGAAAAACTGTTTTTT. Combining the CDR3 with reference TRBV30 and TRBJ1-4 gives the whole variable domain SQTIHQWPATLVQPVGSPLSLECTVEGTSNPNLYWYRQAAGRGLQLLFYSVGIGQISSEVPQNLSASRPQDRQFILSSKKLLLSDSGFYLCAWSEMVGLEEKLFFGSGTQLSVL.

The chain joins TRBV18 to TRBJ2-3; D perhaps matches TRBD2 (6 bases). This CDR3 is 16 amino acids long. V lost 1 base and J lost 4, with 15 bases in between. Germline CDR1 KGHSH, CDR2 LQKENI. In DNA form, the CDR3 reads TGTGCCAGCTCACCACTAGCGGCACACTCACCAGATACGCAGTATTTT. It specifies CASSPLAAHSPDTQYF. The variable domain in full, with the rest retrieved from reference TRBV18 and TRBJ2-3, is NAGVMQNPRHLVRRRGQEARLRCSPMKGHSHVYWYRQLPEEGLKFMVYLQKENIIDESGMPKERFSAEFPKEGPSILRIQQVVRGDSAAYFCASSPLAAHSPDTQYFGPGTRLTVL.

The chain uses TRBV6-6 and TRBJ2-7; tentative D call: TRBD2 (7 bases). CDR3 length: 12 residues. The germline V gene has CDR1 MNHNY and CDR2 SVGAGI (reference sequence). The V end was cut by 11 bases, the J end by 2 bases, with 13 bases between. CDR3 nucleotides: TGTGCCCACGGGGGGCCCACCTACGAGCAGTACTTC. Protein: CAHGGPTYEQYF.

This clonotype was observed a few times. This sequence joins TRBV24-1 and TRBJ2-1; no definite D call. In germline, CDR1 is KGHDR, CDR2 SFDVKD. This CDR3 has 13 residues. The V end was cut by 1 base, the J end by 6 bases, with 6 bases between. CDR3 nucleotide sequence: TGTGCCACCAGTGATTTTGAGACCAATGAGCAGTTCTTC. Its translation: CATSDFETNEQFF.

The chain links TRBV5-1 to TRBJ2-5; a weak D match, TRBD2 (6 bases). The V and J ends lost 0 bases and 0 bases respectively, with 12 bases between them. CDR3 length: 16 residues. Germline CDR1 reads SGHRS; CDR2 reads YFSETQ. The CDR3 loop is CASSLEASAHQETQYF. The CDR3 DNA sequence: TGCGCCAGCAGCTTGGAGGCTAGCGCACACCAAGAGACCCAGTACTTC.

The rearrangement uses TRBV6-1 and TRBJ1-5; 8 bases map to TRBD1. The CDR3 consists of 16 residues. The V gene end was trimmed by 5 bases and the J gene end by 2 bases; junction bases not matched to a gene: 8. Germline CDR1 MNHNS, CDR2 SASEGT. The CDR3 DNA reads TGTGCCAGCAGTACGCGGACAGGGATGGGCAATCAGCCCCAGCATTTT. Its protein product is CASSTRTGMGNQPQHF.